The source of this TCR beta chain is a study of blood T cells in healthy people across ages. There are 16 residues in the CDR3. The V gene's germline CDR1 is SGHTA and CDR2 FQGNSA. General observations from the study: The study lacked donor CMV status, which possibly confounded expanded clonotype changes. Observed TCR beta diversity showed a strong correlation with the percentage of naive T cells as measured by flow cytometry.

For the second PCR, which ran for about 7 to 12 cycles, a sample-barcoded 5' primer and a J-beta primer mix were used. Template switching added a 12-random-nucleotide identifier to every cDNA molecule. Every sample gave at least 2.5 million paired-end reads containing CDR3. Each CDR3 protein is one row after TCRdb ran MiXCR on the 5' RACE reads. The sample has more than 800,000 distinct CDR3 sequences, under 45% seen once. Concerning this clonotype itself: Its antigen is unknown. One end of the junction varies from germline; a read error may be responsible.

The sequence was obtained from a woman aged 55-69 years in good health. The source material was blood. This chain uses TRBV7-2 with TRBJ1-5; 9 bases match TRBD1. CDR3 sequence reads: CASRMQDRGSDQPQHF. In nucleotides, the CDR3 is TGTGCCAGCAGGATGCAGGACAGGGGTAGCGATCAGCCCCAGCATTTT.